This passage covers 17 T cell receptor beta chains from one sample sequenced in a study of regulatory T cells in long-lasting Graves disease. The authors built TCR beta libraries using iRepertoire HTBI primers and Arm-PCR of CDR3 regions. TCRdb recomputed calls from the multiplex PCR reads with MiXCR, one row per CDR3 protein. The data contain fewer than 500,000 distinct CDR3 sequences, roughly 17% of them singletons. Time point of the sample: newly diagnosed GD, antithyroid drugs for less than 3 months. RNA isolated from PBMCs was used to make the TCR library. The data were also submitted as part of a second study, on T cells in Graves' hyperthyroidism and ophthalmopathy.

Sample: peripheral blood mononuclear cells (PBMCs), taken at new diagnosis, from a patient treated with antithyroid drugs. The receptors derive from a man aged 35 to 55 with Graves disease.

The gene calls are TRBV7-8 and TRBJ1-6, with 8 bases aligning to TRBD1. V lost 2 bases, J lost 13 bases, and 10 bases stayed unmatched. CDR1 is SGHVS, CDR2 FQNEAQ, per germline. The CDR3 runs 15 residues. The CDR3 region is CASSLRTGRGSPLHF. The CDR3 DNA reads as TGTGCCAGCAGCTTAAGGACAGGGAGAGGGAGTCCCCTCCACTTT.

Ten or more counts support this clonotype. The chain carries TRBV12-5 and TRBJ2-1; 12 positions match TRBD1. Per the germline V gene, CDR1 is LGHNT and CDR2 is FRNRAP. The J segment lost 9 bases and the V segment lost 0 bases, leaving 18 bases of the junction unmatched. This CDR3 contains 20 residues. The CDR3: CASGLVLAPSGTGGFGEQFF. The DNA of the CDR3 is TGTGCTAGTGGTTTGGTACTAGCTCCATCGGGGACAGGGGGCTTTGGTGAGCAGTTCTTC.

V gene TRBV7-9 combines with J gene TRBJ2-1; TRBD1 agrees at 9 bases. The CDR3 has 15 amino acids. Germline CDR1 reads SEHNR; CDR2 reads FQNEAQ (reference sequence). With 2 bases clipped from V and 6 bases from J, the junction kept 5 bases outside the gene matches. This CDR3 is CASSLPGQGINEQFF. The CDR3 DNA follows: TGTGCCAGCAGCTTACCGGGACAGGGTATCAATGAGCAGTTCTTC. The entire variable domain, with the rest obtained from reference TRBV7-9 and TRBJ2-1, is as follows: DTGVSQNPRHKITKRGQNVTFRCDPISEHNRLYWYRQTLGQGPEFLTYFQNEAQLEKSRLLSDRFSAERPKGSFSTLEIQRTEQGDSAMYLCASSLPGQGINEQFFGPGTRLTVL.

This clonotype was observed at least ten times. The rearrangement uses TRBV5-1 and TRBJ2-7; the D gene is possibly TRBD1 (6 bases). The ends were cut back, 4 bases at V and 9 bases at J, with 14 bases in the middle. This CDR3 has 12 residues. Looked up from germline, CDR1 is SGHRS and CDR2 is YFSETQ. CDR3 DNA sequence: TGCGCCAGCAGCCCTCGGGGACAAGTGCAGTACTTC. It encodes CASSPRGQVQYF.

The rearrangement uses TRBV5-1 and TRBJ2-3; no clear D. V gave up 7 bases and J gave up 0 bases, with 12 bases separating them. The V gene's germline CDR1 is SGHRS and CDR2 YFSETQ. The CDR3 is 14 amino acids. DNA for the CDR3: TGCGCCAGCGCCCTTCAACGGAGCACAGATACGCAGTATTTT. It codes for CASALQRSTDTQYF.

The V call is TRBV5-1, the J call TRBJ2-4; tentative D call: TRBD1 (6 bases). Germline values: CDR1 SGHRS, CDR2 YFSETQ. V shed 4 bases and J shed 7 bases, with 9 bases lying between them. The length of the CDR3 is 12 residues. This chain's CDR3 is CASSQRGNIQYF. The CDR3 DNA reads TGCGCCAGCAGCCAGAGGGGGAACATTCAGTACTTC.

At least ten counts were recorded for this clonotype. The chain employs TRBV20-1 and TRBJ2-1, with 8 bases matching TRBD1. The junction had 11 bases not matched to a gene; V was cut back by 5 bases and J by 8 bases. The CDR3 runs to 14 residues. Germline values: CDR1 DFQATT, CDR2 SNEGSKA (reference sequence). The CDR3 loop is CSAHRPDRGDEQFF. The CDR3 DNA follows: TGCAGTGCTCACCGGCCAGACAGGGGTGATGAGCAGTTCTTC.

The sample holds many counts of this clonotype. The chain has TRBV18 and TRBJ1-5; TRBD1 agrees at 9 bases. This CDR3 is built from 14 residues. V lost 6 bases and J lost 7; bases outside the gene matches: 7. The V gene's germline CDR1 is KGHSH and CDR2 LQKENI. In DNA form, the CDR3 reads TGTGCCAGCTCCCTTGGGACAGGGAAGCAGCCCCAGCATTTT. Translating gives CASSLGTGKQPQHF.

This clonotype was counted at least ten times. V usage is TRBV20-1 and J usage is TRBJ2-1, with no clear D. Germline loops: CDR1 DFQATT, CDR2 SNEGSKA (reference sequence). This CDR3 has 10 residues. Trimming took 3 bases from V and 8 from J, leaving 5 bases between them. The CDR3 region is CSASIYEQFF. For the CDR3, the DNA is TGCAGTGCTAGCATTTATGAGCAGTTCTTC.

In this sample, this clonotype turned up a few times. This chain uses TRBV12-3 or TRBV12-4 with TRBJ2-7; tentative D call: TRBD2 (5 bases). The V and J ends lost 1 base and 7 bases respectively, with 11 bases between them. The CDR3 runs 13 residues. CDR3 residues: CASSLGPPGEQYF. The CDR3 DNA reads as TGTGCCAGCAGTTTAGGGCCCCCGGGGGAGCAGTACTTC.

This clonotype was counted at least ten times. The junction does not match germline at one end; this may be a read error. The gene calls are TRBV20-1 and TRBJ2-5; 10 positions agree with TRBD1. The CDR3 is made up of 14 amino acids. Germline V CDR1 and CDR2: DFQATT, SNEGSKA (reference sequence). CDR3 DNA: TGCAGTGCCAGAGACAGGGGGCGTTCAGAGACCCAGTACTTC. Residues: CSARDRGRSETQYF.

The chain links TRBV5-1 to TRBJ2-4; D remains unclear. Deletions cut 3 bases from V and 5 bases from J, with 3 bases between. The CDR3 contains 11 residues. The V gene's germline CDR1 is SGHRS and CDR2 YFSETQ. CDR3 region: CASSYENIQYF. CDR3 coding DNA: TGCGCCAGCAGCTACGAAAACATTCAGTACTTC. Variable domain in full (rest from reference TRBV5-1 and TRBJ2-4): KAGVTQTPRYLIKTRGQQVTLSCSPISGHRSVSWYQQTPGQGLQFLFEYFSETQRNKGNFPGRFSGRQFSNSRSEMNVSTLELGDSALYLCASSYENIQYFGAGTRLSVL.

The chain links TRBV20-1 to TRBJ1-5; D unclear. This CDR3 has 14 amino acids. Deletions cut 3 bases from V and 2 bases from J, with 11 bases between. The germline CDR1 and CDR2 sequences are DFQATT and SNEGSKA (reference sequence). In nucleotides, the CDR3 is TGCAGTGCTAGGGTCCCCCCAGGCAATCAGCCCCAGCATTTT. It specifies CSARVPPGNQPQHF.

This clonotype was seen a handful of times. A single base separates this from a much larger clone, so it may be a read error. The conserved phenylalanine or tryptophan is not found at the CDR3 terminus, so this likely reflects a read error. V and J are TRBV6-2 or TRBV6-3 and TRBJ2-1; weak D call: TRBD1 (5 bases). Trimming took off 5 bases at V and 5 bases at J, with 7 bases between the two ends. Germline V CDR1 and CDR2: MNHEY, SVGEGT. CDR3 length: 12 amino acids. CDR3 in amino acids: CASSSRDNEQFS. The CDR3 DNA reads TGTGCCAGCAGTAGCAGGGACAATGAGCAGTTCTCC.

At least ten counts were recorded for this clonotype. The rearrangement links TRBV7-3 to TRBJ2-7; D gene uncertain. Trimming shortened V by 2 bases and J by 2 bases, and 13 bases separated the two germline ends. Germline V CDR1 and CDR2: SGHTA, FQGTGA. The CDR3 length is 15 residues. In DNA, the CDR3 is TGTGCCAGCAGCTTAGGGCAGAGCCCTACCTACGAGCAGTACTTC. The encoded protein is CASSLGQSPTYEQYF.

The chain couples TRBV28 to TRBJ1-3; D possibly corresponds to TRBD1 (6 bases). Germline loops: CDR1 MDHEN, CDR2 SYDVKM. The V and J ends lost 10 bases and 0 bases respectively, with 13 bases between them. The length of the CDR3 is 14 residues. The CDR3 DNA follows: TGTGCCACCCAGGGGTTCTTCTCTGGAAACACCATATATTTT. This encodes CATQGFFSGNTIYF.

This clonotype was seen only a few times. This sequence joins TRBV7-2 and TRBJ1-3; D unresolved. The V end was cut by 4 bases, the J end by 4 bases, with 17 bases between. CDR1 and CDR2 (germline): SGHTA, FQGNSA. The CDR3 loop spans 16 amino acids. CDR3 in amino acids: CASSSGNPMAGNTIYF. The CDR3 DNA sequence: TGTGCCAGCAGCTCCGGGAATCCCATGGCGGGAAACACCATATATTTT.